Following are 29 T cell receptor beta chains from one sample sequenced in a study of blood T cell repertoires in COVID-19. Sequencing used immunoSEQ multiplex PCR; TCRdb keeps in-frame clones, though not all of them. The table lists roughly 200,000 clones, around 80% of them singletons. Sequencing input: peripheral blood. These receptors all stem from a man aged 35 to 55 with active or convalescent COVID-19.

The gene calls are TRBV6-4 and TRBJ2-1, with 10 bases aligning to TRBD1. CDR1 and CDR2 (germline): MRHNA, SNTAGT. The CDR3 is 14 amino acids. V lost 2 bases to trimming and J lost 7 bases; unmatched junction nucleotides: 2. This chain's CDR3 is CASSDAGQGNEQFF. The CDR3 DNA is TGTGCCAGCAGTGACGCGGGACAGGGGAATGAGCAGTTCTTC.

This clone occurred once. The rearrangement uses TRBV10-3 and TRBJ2-7; possibly TRBD1 for D (7 bases). The V gene's germline CDR1 is ENHRY and CDR2 SYGVKD. V gave up 6 bases and J gave up 5 bases, with 14 bases separating them. The CDR3 runs 13 residues. The CDR3 bases are TGTGCCATCAGCAGACAGGGACTTCACGAGCAGTACTTC. It yields the protein CAISRQGLHEQYF.

The chain links TRBV13 to TRBJ2-1; 8 bases agree with TRBD2. The CDR3 extends over 15 amino acids. The J segment lost 7 bases and the V segment lost 0 bases, leaving 5 bases of the junction unmatched. CDR1 and CDR2 (germline): PRHDT, FYEKMQ (reference sequence). The CDR3 loop is CASSLGTVAGNEQFF. Written as DNA, the CDR3 is TGTGCCAGCAGCTTAGGCACGGTAGCGGGGAATGAGCAGTTCTTC.

The V and J genes are TRBV7-2 and TRBJ2-1; 7 bases fit TRBD2. The CDR3 loop spans 20 amino acids. J lost 3 bases, V lost 0 bases, and 17 bases had no gene match. CDR1 and CDR2 (germline): SGHTA, FQGNSA. CDR3 sequence: CASSLAFRRGSSHGYNEQFF. The CDR3 DNA reads TGTGCCAGCAGCTTAGCTTTTAGGCGCGGGAGCTCCCATGGCTACAATGAGCAGTTCTTC.

The chain joins TRBV12-3 or TRBV12-4 to TRBJ2-7, with D perhaps TRBD1 (5 bases). The germline V and J ends were trimmed by 2 bases and 2 bases, with 7 bases remaining between them. This CDR3 spans 13 amino acids. The CDR3 DNA follows: TGTGCCAGCAGTTTATCAGGGACCTACGAGCAGTACTTC. It translates to CASSLSGTYEQYF.

The genes are TRBV3-1 (or the pseudogene TRBV3-2) and TRBJ2-1, with D unresolved. The V gene lost 1 base and the J gene lost 0 bases, with 7 bases spanning the gap. This CDR3 contains 15 residues. Germline loops: CDR1 LGHDT, CDR2 YNNKEL (reference sequence). In DNA, the CDR3 is TGTGCCAGCAGCCAAGGCGCTAGCTCCTACAATGAGCAGTTCTTC. It yields the protein CASSQGASSYNEQFF.

The CDR3 protein is CASSQWRQKNEKLFF. The DNA for the CDR3 is TGTGCCAGCAGCCAATGGCGGCAGAAAAATGAAAAACTGTTTTTT. The chain joins TRBV3-1 (or the pseudogene TRBV3-2) to TRBJ1-4; no reliable D call. CDR3 size: 15 residues. Germline V gives CDR1 LGHDT, CDR2 YNNKEL (reference sequence). V was clipped by 2 bases and J by 5 bases, with 12 bases between them.

V gene TRBV5-5 combines with J gene TRBJ2-7; the D gene is possibly TRBD2 (5 bases). The V end lost 2 bases, the J end lost 2 bases, and 11 bases lay between the germline ends. Germline V gives CDR1 SGHKS, CDR2 YYEKEE (reference sequence). This CDR3 region has 14 residues. The CDR3: CASSFTSYTYEQYF. The CDR3 bases are TGTGCCAGCAGCTTTACTAGTTATACCTACGAGCAGTACTTC.

CDR3 protein: CASSFPMGGGSSYEQYF. DNA of the CDR3: TGCGCCAGCAGCTTCCCGATGGGGGGCGGGAGTTCCTACGAGCAGTACTTC. The V and J genes are TRBV5-1 and TRBJ2-7, with a tentative D call TRBD2 (7 bases). V lost 2 bases to trimming and J lost 1 base, with 19 bases between them. The germline gives CDR1 SGHRS, CDR2 YFSETQ. CDR3 size: 17 residues.

The J gene is TRBJ2-2, the V gene TRBV11-3, with unresolved D. The germline V gene has CDR1 SGHNT and CDR2 YENEEA. With 0 bases removed from V and 4 bases from J, the gap between germline ends came to 12 bases. The CDR3 consists of 16 residues. CDR3 protein: CASSLEPTGPTGELFF. DNA of the CDR3: TGTGCCAGCAGCTTAGAGCCTACCGGTCCCACCGGGGAGCTGTTTTTT.

This clone was counted only a few times. V is TRBV5-1 and J is TRBJ1-5; 7 bases are a match to TRBD1. Trimming at V came to 4 bases and at J to 1 base, leaving 5 bases not matched to a gene. There are 15 residues in the CDR3. Per germline, CDR1 SGHRS and CDR2 YFSETQ. The CDR3 spells CASSATGKSNQPQHF. CDR3 coding DNA: TGCGCCAGCAGCGCGACAGGGAAGAGCAATCAGCCCCAGCATTTT.

The chain uses TRBV30 and TRBJ1-1, with D perhaps matching TRBD1 (5 bases). In germline, CDR1 is GTSNPN, CDR2 SVGIG (reference sequence). Trimming pared 1 base from V and 4 bases from J, leaving 10 bases between. The CDR3 has 13 residues. CDR3 in DNA: TGTGCCTGGAGTGGCCGGGGGGGCACTGAAGCTTTCTTT. Translated: CAWSGRGGTEAFF.

The chain links TRBV6-5 to TRBJ1-3; no firm D call. V lost 4 bases and J 0 bases, leaving 13 bases between the germline ends. Germline loops: CDR1 MNHEY, CDR2 SVGAGI. The CDR3 is made up of 16 amino acids. CDR3 DNA sequence: TGTGCCAGCAGTTTCACGGGATCTTCCTCTGGAAACACCATATATTTT. This encodes CASSFTGSSSGNTIYF.

In its sample, this clone was seen once. The V call is TRBV11-2, the J call TRBJ2-5; no reliable D call. The CDR3 length is 13 residues. With 4 bases removed from V and 2 bases from J, the gap between germline ends came to 8 bases. The germline gives CDR1 SGHAT, CDR2 FQNNGV. The CDR3 loop is CASSSSKQETQYF. In DNA form, the CDR3 reads TGTGCCAGCAGCTCCTCTAAACAAGAGACCCAGTACTTC.

V is TRBV6-5 and J is TRBJ1-4; maybe TRBD1 (6 bases). The V end was cut by 6 bases, the J end by 4 bases, with 12 bases between. The CDR3 covers 14 residues. Germline loops: CDR1 MNHEY, CDR2 SVGAGI. CDR3 loop: CASRRQDYNEKLFF. CDR3 coding DNA: TGTGCCAGCAGGCGACAGGATTATAATGAAAAACTGTTTTTT.

The CDR3 DNA reads as TGTGCCAGCAGTCGAACTAGCGGGAGAATGTACGAGCAGTACTTC. Translation: CASSRTSGRMYEQYF. This chain joins TRBV6-5 and TRBJ2-7, with 11 bases that match TRBD2. The CDR3 contains 15 residues. The junction had 7 bases not matched to a gene; V was cut back by 5 bases and J by 4 bases. CDR1 is MNHEY and CDR2 is SVGAGI in the germline V gene.

Only one count was recorded for this clone. The gene calls are TRBV27 and TRBJ1-5; D might be TRBD1 (5 bases). The CDR3 runs 17 residues. V lost 2 bases, J lost 6 bases, and 20 bases lay in between. Germline V CDR1 and CDR2: MNHEY, SMNVEV (reference sequence). Here the CDR3 reads CASSLGGGGGTGQPQHF. The CDR3 nucleotides read TGTGCCAGCAGTTTAGGAGGAGGTGGGGGGACGGGTCAGCCCCAGCATTTT.

The chain combines TRBV12-3 or TRBV12-4 with TRBJ2-1, with a possible D match to TRBD1 (6 bases). The V end was cut by 6 bases, the J end by 13 bases, with 19 bases between. CDR3 size: 13 residues. The chain's CDR3 is CASRPEGTLLQFF. CDR3 nucleotide sequence: TGTGCCAGCAGGCCCGAAGGGACACTTCTCCAGTTCTTC.

The chain combines TRBV10-3 with TRBJ2-7; D might be TRBD1 (5 bases). There are 15 residues in the CDR3. Trimming took 0 bases from V and 0 from J, leaving 9 bases between them. Germline V gene data show CDR1 as ENHRY and CDR2 as SYGVKD. CDR3 amino acids: CAISESLGDSYEQYF. As DNA, the CDR3 is TGTGCCATCAGTGAGTCGTTAGGGGACTCCTACGAGCAGTACTTC.

The CDR3: CASSLPGGVSYNEQFF. CDR3 DNA sequence: TGTGCCAGCAGCTTACCGGGGGGAGTCTCCTACAATGAGCAGTTCTTC. This chain links TRBV5-4 with TRBJ2-1; 7 bases align to TRBD2. Germline loops: CDR1 SGHNT, CDR2 YYREEE (reference sequence). V shed 2 bases, J shed 0 bases, and the junction held 5 bases outside the gene matches. The CDR3 is made up of 16 amino acids.

The genes are TRBV6-5 and TRBJ2-3, with 8 bases fitting TRBD1. J lost 3 bases, V lost 2 bases, and 4 bases had no gene match. Germline V CDR1 and CDR2: MNHEY, SVGAGI. The CDR3 runs to 15 residues. The CDR3 loop reads CASSYGQGGTDTQYF. The CDR3 region has the DNA TGTGCCAGCAGTTACGGACAGGGAGGAACAGATACGCAGTATTTT.

The chain is built from TRBV29-1 and TRBJ1-1; D might be TRBD1 (5 bases). V was pared by 4 bases and J by 4 bases, with 13 bases between. Germline CDR1 SQVTM, CDR2 ANQGSEA. The CDR3 is 13 amino acids. The CDR3 DNA sequence: TGCAGCGTTGGTCAGGGCGAAGGCACTGAAGCTTTCTTT. Protein product: CSVGQGEGTEAFF.

This clone occurred a few times. The sample has other DNA sequences that encode this CDR3 too. The gene calls are TRBV5-1 and TRBJ2-3; 9 nucleotides match TRBD2. J gave up 1 base and V 0 bases, and 0 bases lay outside the gene matches. The CDR3 loop spans 15 amino acids. Germline CDR1 and CDR2: SGHRS and YFSETQ. The CDR3 sequence: CASSLASGGTDTQYF. The CDR3 DNA reads as TGCGCCAGCAGCTTGGCTAGCGGGGGCACAGATACGCAGTATTTT.

The V and J genes are TRBV12-3 or TRBV12-4 and TRBJ1-5, with D hard to call. CDR3 size: 13 residues. Trimming cost V 6 bases and J 4 bases, with 10 bases left between them. The CDR3 here is CASSPGMNQPQHF. The CDR3 coding sequence is TGTGCCAGCAGCCCCGGGATGAATCAGCCCCAGCATTTT.

The J gene is TRBJ1-1, the V gene TRBV3-1 (or the pseudogene TRBV3-2), with D possibly matching TRBD1 (6 bases). Trimming pared 7 bases from V and 5 bases from J, leaving 14 bases between. Per germline, CDR1 LGHDT and CDR2 YNNKEL (reference sequence). The CDR3 consists of 13 residues. The CDR3: CASNAGDRTEAFF. The DNA of the CDR3 is TGTGCCAGCAATGCAGGGGATCGGACTGAAGCTTTCTTT.

The chain joins TRBV2 to TRBJ2-1; possible D gene TRBD1, 6 bases. In germline, CDR1 is SNHLY, CDR2 FYNNEI. The ends were cut back, 6 bases at V and 7 bases at J, with 10 bases in the middle. This CDR3 is 12 amino acids long. Here the CDR3 reads CASRPQGNEQFF. The CDR3 coding sequence is TGTGCCAGCAGGCCACAGGGAAATGAGCAGTTCTTC.

The chain carries TRBV9 and TRBJ1-2; D unresolved. The CDR3 loop spans 15 amino acids. Between the trimmed V and J ends, which lost 0 bases and 6 bases, there was a span of 15 bases. Germline V lookup: CDR1 SGDLS, CDR2 YYNGEE. CDR3 amino acids: CASSVDQVPRDGYTF. In DNA, the CDR3 is TGTGCCAGCAGCGTAGACCAGGTACCGAGGGATGGCTACACCTTC.

This clone was found once. The chain links TRBV6-5 to TRBJ1-6; possible D gene TRBD1, 6 bases. The CDR3 is 15 amino acids. Germline V gene data show CDR1 as MNHEY and CDR2 as SVGAGI. The V and J ends lost 8 bases and 6 bases respectively, with 17 bases between them. The CDR3 DNA reads as TGTGCCAGCCTCCTTGAGGGGGTCCCTAATTCACCCCTCCACTTT. This gives the protein CASLLEGVPNSPLHF.

This chain links TRBV24-1 with TRBJ2-3; D call uncertain. V lost 1 base to trimming and J lost 3 bases, with 13 bases between them. CDR1 KGHDR and CDR2 SFDVKD come from the germline V gene. The CDR3 runs to 16 residues. The CDR3 nucleotides read TGTGCCACCAGTGATTTCCGTCAGCAGGATACAGATACGCAGTATTTT. This gives the protein CATSDFRQQDTDTQYF.